This TCR beta chain was retrieved from a study of cytomegalovirus exposure and HLA in healthy donors. As concerns this clone: Its antigen is undetermined.

Primers: 60 Vbeta forward and 13 Jbeta reverse. TCRdb keeps only in-frame clones here, not all; method: immunoSEQ multiplex PCR. Of about 230,000 clones in the sample, around four fifths were seen once. Notes on the study in general: The authors assumed roughly uniform sequencing depth across donors for presence/absence analyses. Later on, a genetic analysis was performed. It linked a missense variant in DCLRE1C with V- and J-gene trimming of TCR beta.

V trimming: 4 bases; J trimming: 12 bases; junction bases outside the gene matches: 6. Per the germline V gene, CDR1 is SGHTA and CDR2 is FQGTGA. The CDR3 runs 12 residues. The chain links TRBV7-3 to TRBJ2-1; 7 nucleotides match TRBD1. The sequencing sample was made of PBMCs. The TCR comes from a woman aged 60-70 years in good health and CMV-seropositive. CDR3 residues: CASSSDRATQFF. In nucleotides, the CDR3 is TGTGCCAGCAGCTCCGACAGGGCAACGCAGTTCTTC.